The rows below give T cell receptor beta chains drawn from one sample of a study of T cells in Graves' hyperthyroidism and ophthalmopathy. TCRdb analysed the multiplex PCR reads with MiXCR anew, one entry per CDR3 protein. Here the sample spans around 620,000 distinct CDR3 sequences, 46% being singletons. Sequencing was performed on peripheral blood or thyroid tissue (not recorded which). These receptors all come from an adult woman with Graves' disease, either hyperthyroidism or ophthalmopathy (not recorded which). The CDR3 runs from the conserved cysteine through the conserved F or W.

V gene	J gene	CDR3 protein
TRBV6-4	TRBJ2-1	CASSADPGGHNEQFF
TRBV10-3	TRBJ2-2	CAVIRDSTGELFF
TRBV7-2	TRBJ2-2	CASSSRQVGLGELFF
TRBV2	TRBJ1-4	CASGSDRQEKLLF
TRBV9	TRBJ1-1	CASSVGTQNTEAFF
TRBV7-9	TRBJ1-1	CASSASQGANTEAFF
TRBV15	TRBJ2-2	CATSRSGGANTGELFF
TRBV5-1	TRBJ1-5	CASSWDGFNQPQHF
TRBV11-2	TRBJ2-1	CASSLAGGNNEQFF
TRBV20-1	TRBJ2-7	CSAQGLHSYEQYF
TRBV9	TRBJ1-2	CASSVGDDYGYTF
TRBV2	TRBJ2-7	CASREVSYEQYF
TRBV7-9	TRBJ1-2	CASSYGFSSLYGYTF
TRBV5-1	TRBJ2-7	CASSRATQGLPYEQYF
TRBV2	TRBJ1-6	CASSPGRGNSPLHF
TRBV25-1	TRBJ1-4	CASSANPGARDEKLFF